The 9 T cell receptor beta chains below were found in one sample sequenced in a study of early T cells in non-severe SARS-CoV-2 infection. TCRdb called the 5' RACE reads again in MiXCR, with one record for every CDR3 protein. The data contain fewer than 40,000 distinct CDR3 sequences, 4.5% to 6% of them singletons. Material: whole blood. The receptors originated from an adult who was a healthcare worker with PCR-confirmed SARS-CoV-2 infection or an uninfected control (not recorded which).

This clonotype appeared many times. V usage is TRBV11-2 and J usage is TRBJ1-1; 8 positions agree with TRBD1. Germline lookup yields CDR1 SGHAT and CDR2 FQNNGV. The CDR3 sequence is 16 residues long. With 1 base clipped from V and 1 base from J, the junction kept 5 bases outside the gene matches. The CDR3 DNA sequence: TGTGCCAGCAGCTTAGTGACAGGGGCGCGGAACACTGAAGCTTTCTTT. It encodes CASSLVTGARNTEAFF. Looking up the rest from reference TRBV11-2 and TRBJ1-1 gives the full variable domain: EAGVAQSPRYKIIEKRQSVAFWCNPISGHATLYWYQQILGQGPKLLIQFQNNGVVDDSQLPKDRFSAERLKGVDSTLKIQPAKLEDSAVYLCASSLVTGARNTEAFFGQGTRLTVV.

This clonotype ranks as medium-sized. The chain recombines TRBV27 with TRBJ2-7, with 10 bases fitting TRBD2. From germline, CDR1 is MNHEY and CDR2 SMNVEV (reference sequence). V dropped 3 bases and J dropped 0; count of bases not matched to a gene: 11. This CDR3 comprises 18 residues. CDR3 in amino acids: CASSFLAGDRDSSYEQYV. The CDR3 DNA is TGTGCCAGCAGTTTCCTAGCGGGAGATCGTGACAGCTCCTACGAGCAGTACGTC.

In this sample, this clonotype turned up many times. J is TRBJ2-3 and V is TRBV20-1; TRBD1 might be the D (5 bases). The germline V gene has CDR1 DFQATT and CDR2 SNEGSKA (reference sequence). Trimming pared 3 bases from V and 2 bases from J, leaving 18 bases between. The CDR3 loop spans 16 amino acids. The CDR3 DNA reads as TGCAGTGCTAGTATGGTCCAGGGCCTTGTCACAGATACGCAGTATTTT. Residues: CSASMVQGLVTDTQYF.

The chain carries TRBV5-1 and TRBJ2-7; 14 nucleotides align to TRBD2. Germline values: CDR1 SGHRS, CDR2 YFSETQ. Germline trimming cut 3 bases from V and 7 bases from J; bases unmatched to any gene: 9. The CDR3 extends over 16 amino acids. CDR3 nucleotides: TGCGCCAGCAGCTCCGTTCCGGGACTAGCGGGAGAGGAGCAGTACTTC. This sequence encodes CASSSVPGLAGEEQYF.

This clonotype was observed many times. V and J are TRBV7-2 and TRBJ1-1; D gene ambiguous. V dropped 2 bases and J dropped 7 bases, with 11 bases sitting between them. The CDR3 length is 13 residues. Germline V CDR1 and CDR2: SGHTA, FQGNSA. The CDR3 DNA sequence: TGTGCCAGCAGCTTATCCGTTCGGCTTGAAGCTTTCTTT. Amino acids: CASSLSVRLEAFF.

The CDR3 DNA reads TGCAGTGCTAGCGGGAGAATAGCCGGGGAGCTGTTTTTT. Translation: CSASGRIAGELFF. The chain joins TRBV20-1 to TRBJ2-2; possible D gene TRBD2, 6 bases. The CDR3 runs 13 residues. The germline CDR1 and CDR2 sequences are DFQATT and SNEGSKA (reference sequence). V gave up 3 bases and J gave up 6 bases, with 11 bases separating them.

In regard to this clonotype: This may be a read error, as it is one base from a much larger clone. This rearrangement joins TRBV29-1 to TRBJ2-7; TRBD1 is a possible D gene (6 bases). Germline values: CDR1 SQVTM, CDR2 ANQGSEA. Trimming pared 4 bases from V and 4 bases from J, leaving 14 bases between. This CDR3 spans 13 amino acids. The CDR3 DNA sequence: TGCAGCGTTGTCGAACAGGGAGTGTACGAGCAGTACTTC. This encodes CSVVEQGVYEQYF.

On this clonotype itself: Given a much more abundant clone one base away, this may be a read error. This sequence joins TRBV12-3 or TRBV12-4 and TRBJ2-3; no clear D gene. Between the trimmed V and J ends, which lost 3 bases and 3 bases, there was a span of 7 bases. The CDR3 runs to 13 residues. The CDR3 loop reads CASSFWGTDTQYF. The CDR3 coding sequence is TGTGCCAGCAGTTTTTGGGGAACAGATACGCAGTATTTT.

This clonotype has a count of ten or more. The V gene is TRBV2, the J gene TRBJ2-1; D is undetermined. Trimming stripped 8 bases from V and 5 bases from J, with 10 bases between. The CDR3 covers 12 residues. Looked up from germline, CDR1 is SNHLY and CDR2 is FYNNEI. The CDR3: CASSQLNNEQFF. The CDR3 bases are TGTGCCAGCTCGCAGTTAAACAATGAGCAGTTCTTC.